The 13 T cell receptor beta chains reported below all come from one sample, sequenced in a study of vaccination and CD4 T cells after COVID-19. Treatment meaning: approximately 11-day PBMC culture with coronavirus spike peptide pools or control peptides (ViraFEST assay). These receptors' targets are unknown. At the Johns Hopkins FTIC core, DNA taken from cultured CD4+ T cells was sequenced by way of the Oncomine TCR Beta short-read assay. Via MiXCR, TCRdb re-called the PCR reads, giving one row per CDR3 protein. Counted here are roughly 20,000 distinct CDR3 sequences, 25% to 35% occurring once; the ten biggest clones make up approximately 19%. Sequenced material: cultured CD4+ T cells from blood. These receptors came from a human donor with COVID-19.

The rearrangement uses TRBV27 and TRBJ2-5; 10 bases match TRBD1. V lost 4 bases and J lost 5; bases outside the gene matches: 7. The CDR3 covers 15 residues. CDR1 is MNHEY and CDR2 is SMNVEV in the germline V gene (reference sequence). CDR3 in amino acids: CASSSDRGYGETQYF. The DNA for the CDR3 is TGTGCCAGCAGTTCGGACAGGGGGTACGGTGAGACCCAGTACTTC.

By share, this clonotype ranks as medium-sized. V gene TRBV5-4 combines with J gene TRBJ1-1, with no clear D. Germline V lookup: CDR1 SGHNT, CDR2 YYREEE (reference sequence). This CDR3 is built from 15 residues. V was shortened by 4 bases and J by 4 bases, with 17 bases between the two germline ends. CDR3 sequence: CASSPQTPSSTEAFF. The CDR3 nucleotides are TGTGCCAGCAGCCCTCAGACCCCGAGCTCCACTGAAGCTTTCTTT.

Only a few counts were recorded for this clonotype. The chain employs TRBV27 and TRBJ2-7; 9 positions agree with TRBD2. CDR3 size: 17 residues. V shed 2 bases, J shed 0 bases, and the junction held 8 bases outside the gene matches. Germline V lookup: CDR1 MNHEY, CDR2 SMNVEV (reference sequence). The CDR3 here is CASSLASGALSSYEQYF. The CDR3 DNA follows: TGTGCCAGCAGTTTAGCTAGCGGGGCCTTGAGCTCCTACGAGCAGTACTTC.

V is TRBV20-1 and J is TRBJ2-7, with 8 bases fitting TRBD2. Trimming took 3 bases from V and 4 from J; bases not matched to a gene: 5. This CDR3 is built from 13 residues. Germline values: CDR1 DFQATT, CDR2 SNEGSKA (reference sequence). CDR3 amino acids: CSASSLAGYEQYF. CDR3 bases: TGCAGTGCTAGCAGCCTAGCGGGTTACGAGCAGTACTTC.

This clonotype was found once. The chain employs TRBV7-9 and TRBJ2-1; no firm D call. The CDR3 length is 15 residues. Germline CDR1 and CDR2: SEHNR and FQNEAQ (reference sequence). V was cut by 3 bases and J by 3 bases, with 12 bases left in between. CDR3 residues: CASSFPGTDYNEQFF. In DNA, the CDR3 is TGTGCCAGCAGCTTTCCGGGTACGGACTACAATGAGCAGTTCTTC.

This rearrangement joins TRBV5-4 to TRBJ1-2; TRBD1 might be the D (5 bases). V was cut by 0 bases and J by 6 bases, with 15 bases left in between. Germline V CDR1 and CDR2: SGHNT, YYREEE (reference sequence). This CDR3 comprises 15 residues. CDR3 protein: CASSLGGTGVNGYTF. Written as DNA, the CDR3 is TGTGCCAGCAGCTTGGGTGGGACGGGCGTTAATGGCTACACCTTC.

The rearrangement links TRBV9 to TRBJ1-5, with unresolved D. Trimming took 4 bases from V and 0 from J, leaving 11 bases between them. This CDR3 has 15 residues. Germline assignment: CDR1 SGDLS and CDR2 YYNGEE. This chain's CDR3 is CASSPHGNSNQPQHF. CDR3 nucleotides: TGTGCCAGCAGCCCCCACGGTAATAGCAATCAGCCCCAGCATTTT.

This clonotype was observed a few times. The genes are TRBV19 and TRBJ1-4; 7 bases are a match to TRBD1. The ends lost 4 bases at V and 5 bases at J; junction bases unmatched: 7. Germline V gene sequence: CDR1 LNHDA, CDR2 SQIVND (reference sequence). The length of the CDR3 is 15 residues. CDR3 DNA sequence: TGTGCCAGTAGTAGACCCCGACAGGGAAATGAAAAACTGTTTTTT. It codes for CASSRPRQGNEKLFF.

This chain joins TRBV10-3 and TRBJ1-5, with a tentative D call TRBD1 (5 bases). Trimming removed 2 bases at V and 6 bases at J, with 5 bases between. This CDR3 has 12 residues. CDR1 is ENHRY, CDR2 SYGVKD, per germline. The CDR3 DNA is TGTGCCATCAGTGAGACAGGTCAGCCCCAGCATTTT. Translation: CAISETGQPQHF.

This clonotype was found a few times. The chain recombines TRBV6-4 with TRBJ1-4; no clear D gene. The V end lost 10 bases, the J end lost 7 bases, and 4 bases lay between the germline ends. The germline V gene encodes CDR1 MRHNA and CDR2 SNTAGT. The CDR3 extends over 9 amino acids. The DNA for the CDR3 is TGTGCCACGAGTGAAAAACTGTTTTTT. Translated: CATSEKLFF.

The chain uses TRBV6-1 and TRBJ2-5; TRBD2 is a possible D gene (6 bases). The CDR3 has 13 amino acids. Trimming removed 6 bases from V and 3 bases from J, with 11 bases in between. Germline V gene sequence: CDR1 MNHNS, CDR2 SASEGT. CDR3 nucleotide sequence: TGTGCCAGCAGGGTGGGACTGAAAGAGACCCAGTACTTC. Residues: CASRVGLKETQYF.

This chain links TRBV28 with TRBJ1-1; 12 bases align to TRBD1. J lost 4 bases, V lost 6 bases, and 9 bases had no gene match. The CDR3 loop spans 16 amino acids. CDR1 is MDHEN, CDR2 SYDVKM, per germline. The CDR3 spells CASRTRDRGLGTEAFF. CDR3 in DNA: TGTGCCAGCAGAACCCGGGACAGGGGGCTAGGCACTGAAGCTTTCTTT.

This clonotype was seen more than once but under ten times. The V and J genes are TRBV6-4 and TRBJ2-1; tentatively, D is TRBD2 (6 bases). Trimming removed 2 bases at V and 0 bases at J, with 11 bases between. CDR1 and CDR2 (germline): MRHNA, SNTAGT. CDR3 length: 16 amino acids. The CDR3: CASSDGWRGSYNEQFF. CDR3 in DNA: TGTGCCAGCAGTGACGGGTGGCGGGGCTCCTACAATGAGCAGTTCTTC.